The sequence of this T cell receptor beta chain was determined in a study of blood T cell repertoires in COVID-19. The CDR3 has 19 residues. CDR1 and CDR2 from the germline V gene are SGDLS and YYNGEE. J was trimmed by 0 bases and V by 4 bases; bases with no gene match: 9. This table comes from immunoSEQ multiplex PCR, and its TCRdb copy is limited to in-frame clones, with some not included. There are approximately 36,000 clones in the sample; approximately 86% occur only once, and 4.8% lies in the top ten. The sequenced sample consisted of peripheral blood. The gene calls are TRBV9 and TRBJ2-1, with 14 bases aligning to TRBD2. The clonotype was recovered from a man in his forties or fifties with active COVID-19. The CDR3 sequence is CASSRWTSGGRSSYNEQFF. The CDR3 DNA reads TGTGCCAGCAGCCGCTGGACTAGCGGGGGGCGCAGCTCCTACAATGAGCAGTTCTTC.